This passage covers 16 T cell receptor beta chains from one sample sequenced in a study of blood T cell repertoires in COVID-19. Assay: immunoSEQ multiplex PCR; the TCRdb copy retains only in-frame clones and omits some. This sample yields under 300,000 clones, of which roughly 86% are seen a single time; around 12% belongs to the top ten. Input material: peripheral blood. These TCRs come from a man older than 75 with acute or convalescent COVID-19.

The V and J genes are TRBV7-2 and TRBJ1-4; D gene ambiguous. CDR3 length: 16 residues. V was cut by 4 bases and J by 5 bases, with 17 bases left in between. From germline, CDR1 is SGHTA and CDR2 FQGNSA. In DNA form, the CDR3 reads TGTGCCAGCAGCTCGCCCCGACAAGATCTAAATGAAAAACTGTTTTTT. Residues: CASSSPRQDLNEKLFF.

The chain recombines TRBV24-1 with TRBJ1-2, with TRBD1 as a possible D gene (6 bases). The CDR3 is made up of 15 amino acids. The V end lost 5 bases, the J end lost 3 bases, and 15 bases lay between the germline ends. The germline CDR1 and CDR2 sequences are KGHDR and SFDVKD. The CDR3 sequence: CATSAPGQNDYGYTF. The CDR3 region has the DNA TGTGCCACCAGTGCTCCTGGACAGAACGACTATGGCTACACCTTC.

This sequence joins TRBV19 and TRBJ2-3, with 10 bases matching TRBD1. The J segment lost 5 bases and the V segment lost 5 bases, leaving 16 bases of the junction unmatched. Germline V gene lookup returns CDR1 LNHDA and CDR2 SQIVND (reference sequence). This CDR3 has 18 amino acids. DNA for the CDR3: TGTGCCAGTAGTTCACGGACAGGGGGAGCGAGTGACATAGATACGCAGTATTTT. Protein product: CASSSRTGGASDIDTQYF.

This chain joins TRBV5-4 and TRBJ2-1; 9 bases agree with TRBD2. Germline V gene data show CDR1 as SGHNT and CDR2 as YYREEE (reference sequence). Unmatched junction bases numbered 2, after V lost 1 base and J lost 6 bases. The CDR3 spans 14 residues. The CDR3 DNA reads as TGTGCCAGCAGCTTGCCTAGCGGGGTCAATGAGCAGTTCTTC. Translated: CASSLPSGVNEQFF.

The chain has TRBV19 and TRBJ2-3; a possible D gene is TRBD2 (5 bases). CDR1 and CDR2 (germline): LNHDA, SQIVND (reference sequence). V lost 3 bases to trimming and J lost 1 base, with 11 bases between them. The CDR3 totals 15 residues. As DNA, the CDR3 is TGTGCCAGTAGTATTAGAGGGATGGGCACAGATACGCAGTATTTT. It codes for CASSIRGMGTDTQYF.

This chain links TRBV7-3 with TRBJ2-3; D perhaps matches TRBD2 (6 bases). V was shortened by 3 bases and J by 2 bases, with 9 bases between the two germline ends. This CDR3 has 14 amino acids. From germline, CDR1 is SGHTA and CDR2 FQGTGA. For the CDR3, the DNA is TGTGCCAGCAGCTTGGCGGGAAACACAGATACGCAGTATTTT. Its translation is CASSLAGNTDTQYF.

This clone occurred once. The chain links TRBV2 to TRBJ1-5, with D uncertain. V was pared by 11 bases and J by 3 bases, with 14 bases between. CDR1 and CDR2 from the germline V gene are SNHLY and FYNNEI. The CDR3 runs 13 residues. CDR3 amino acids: CAGRGGYNQPQHF. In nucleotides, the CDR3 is TGTGCCGGCCGGGGAGGGTACAATCAGCCCCAGCATTTT.

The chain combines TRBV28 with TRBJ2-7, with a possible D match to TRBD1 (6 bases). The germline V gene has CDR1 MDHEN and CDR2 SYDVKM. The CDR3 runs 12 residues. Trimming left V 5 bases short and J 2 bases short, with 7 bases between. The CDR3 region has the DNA TGTGCCAGCAGTACAGGGACCTACGAGCAGTACTTC. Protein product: CASSTGTYEQYF.

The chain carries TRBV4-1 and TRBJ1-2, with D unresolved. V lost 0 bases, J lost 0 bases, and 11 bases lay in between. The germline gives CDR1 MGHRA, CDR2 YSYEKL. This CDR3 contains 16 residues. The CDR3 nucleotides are TGCGCCAGCAGCCAAGATCCCTGGGGAGCTAACTATGGCTACACCTTC. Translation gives CASSQDPWGANYGYTF.

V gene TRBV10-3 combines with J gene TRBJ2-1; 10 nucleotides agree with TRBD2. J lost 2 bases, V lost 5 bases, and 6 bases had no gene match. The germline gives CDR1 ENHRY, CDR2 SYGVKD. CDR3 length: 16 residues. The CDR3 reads CAISPLAGGPYNEQFF. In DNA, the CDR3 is TGTGCCATCAGTCCGTTAGCGGGAGGTCCCTACAATGAGCAGTTCTTC.

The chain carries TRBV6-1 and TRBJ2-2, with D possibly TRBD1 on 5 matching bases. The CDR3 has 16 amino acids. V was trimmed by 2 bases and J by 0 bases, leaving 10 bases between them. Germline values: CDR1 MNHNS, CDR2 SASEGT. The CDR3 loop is CASSEYRPANTGELFF. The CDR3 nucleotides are TGTGCCAGCAGTGAATACAGGCCGGCGAACACCGGGGAGCTGTTTTTT.

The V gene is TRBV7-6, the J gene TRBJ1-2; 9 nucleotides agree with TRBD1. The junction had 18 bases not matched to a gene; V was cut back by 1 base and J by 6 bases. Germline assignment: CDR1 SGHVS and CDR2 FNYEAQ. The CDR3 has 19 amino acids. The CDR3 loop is CASSLVGSLGQGPSDGYTF. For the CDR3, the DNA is TGTGCCAGCAGCTTAGTCGGTAGTTTGGGACAGGGCCCTAGTGATGGCTACACCTTC.

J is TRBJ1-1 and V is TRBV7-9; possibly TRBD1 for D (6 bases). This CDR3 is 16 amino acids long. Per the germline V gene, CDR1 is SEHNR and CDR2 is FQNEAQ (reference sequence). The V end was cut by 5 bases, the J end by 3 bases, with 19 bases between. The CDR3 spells CASSPLDGGPYTEAFF. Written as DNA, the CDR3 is TGTGCCAGCAGCCCGCTTGACGGGGGGCCCTACACTGAAGCTTTCTTT.

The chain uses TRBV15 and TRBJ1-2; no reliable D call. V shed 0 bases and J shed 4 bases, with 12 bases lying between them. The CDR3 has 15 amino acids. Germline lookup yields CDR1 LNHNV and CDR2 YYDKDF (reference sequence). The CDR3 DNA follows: TGTGCCACCAGCAGAGATCGGAGTCAGCTCTATGGCTACACCTTC. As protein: CATSRDRSQLYGYTF.

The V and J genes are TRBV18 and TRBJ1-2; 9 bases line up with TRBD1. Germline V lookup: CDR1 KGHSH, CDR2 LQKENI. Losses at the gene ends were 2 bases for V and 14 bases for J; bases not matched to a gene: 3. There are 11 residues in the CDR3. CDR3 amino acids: CASSPGQGITF. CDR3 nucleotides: TGTGCCAGCTCACCAGGACAGGGGATAACCTTC.

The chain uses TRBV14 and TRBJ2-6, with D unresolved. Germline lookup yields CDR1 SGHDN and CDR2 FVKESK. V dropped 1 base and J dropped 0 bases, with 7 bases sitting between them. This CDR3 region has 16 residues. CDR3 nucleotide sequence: TGTGCCAGCAGCCAAGGACACCTCTCTGGGGCCAACGTCCTGACTTTC. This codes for CASSQGHLSGANVLTF.